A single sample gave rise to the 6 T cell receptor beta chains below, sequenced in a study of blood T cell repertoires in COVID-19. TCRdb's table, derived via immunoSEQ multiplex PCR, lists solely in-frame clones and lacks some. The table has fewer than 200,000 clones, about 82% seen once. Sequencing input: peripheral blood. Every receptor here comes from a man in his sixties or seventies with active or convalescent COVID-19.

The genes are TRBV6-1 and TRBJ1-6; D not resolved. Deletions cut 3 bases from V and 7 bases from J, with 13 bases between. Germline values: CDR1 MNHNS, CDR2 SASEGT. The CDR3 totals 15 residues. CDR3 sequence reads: CASSDQAPRNSPLHF. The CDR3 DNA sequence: TGTGCCAGCAGTGACCAGGCCCCCCGGAATTCACCCCTCCACTTT.

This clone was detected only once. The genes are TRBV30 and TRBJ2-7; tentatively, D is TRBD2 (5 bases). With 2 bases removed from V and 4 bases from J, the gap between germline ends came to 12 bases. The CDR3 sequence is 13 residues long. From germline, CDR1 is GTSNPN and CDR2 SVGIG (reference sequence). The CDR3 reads CAWSREQIYEQYF. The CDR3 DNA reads TGTGCCTGGAGTAGGGAGCAAATTTACGAGCAGTACTTC.

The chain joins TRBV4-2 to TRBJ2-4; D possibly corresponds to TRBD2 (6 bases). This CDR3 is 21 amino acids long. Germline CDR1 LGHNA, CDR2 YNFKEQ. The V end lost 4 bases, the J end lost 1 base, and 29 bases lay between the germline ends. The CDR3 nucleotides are TGTGCCAGCAGCCGCCTCCCTCTGGCAGTTGGGGGACTGGGGGCCAAAAACATTCAGTACTTC. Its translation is CASSRLPLAVGGLGAKNIQYF.

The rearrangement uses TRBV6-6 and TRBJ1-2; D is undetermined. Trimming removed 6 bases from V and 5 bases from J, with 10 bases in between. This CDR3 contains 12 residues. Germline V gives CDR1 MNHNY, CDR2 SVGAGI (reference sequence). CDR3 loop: CASSPSVYGYTF. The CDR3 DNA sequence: TGTGCCAGCAGCCCTTCCGTTTATGGCTACACCTTC.

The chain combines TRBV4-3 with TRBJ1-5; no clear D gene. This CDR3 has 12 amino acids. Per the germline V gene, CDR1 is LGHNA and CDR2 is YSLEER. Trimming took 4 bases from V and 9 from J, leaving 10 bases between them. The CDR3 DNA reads TGCGCCAGCAGCCTTGACTTCGGGCCCCAGCATTTT. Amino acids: CASSLDFGPQHF.

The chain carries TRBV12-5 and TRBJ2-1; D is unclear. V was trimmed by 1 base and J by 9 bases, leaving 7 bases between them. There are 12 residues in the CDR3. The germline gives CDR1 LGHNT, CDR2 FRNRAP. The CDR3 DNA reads TGTGCTAGTGGTTTGGACTACGGTGAGCAGTTCTTC. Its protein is CASGLDYGEQFF.